Listed below are T cell receptor beta chains from one sample, sequenced in a study of post-analysis software for immune sequencing data. One entry per CDR3 protein, called by TCRdb with MiXCR from the PCR reads. Of some 690,000 distinct CDR3 sequences in the sample, 55% to 60% were seen once. The sample taken for sequencing was blood. The receptors here all came from a girl aged 2-10 years with multiple sclerosis. Each CDR3 is given without its conserved first and last residue. D genes are given only for firm matches.

J: TRBJ2-5
V: TRBV7-2
D: NA
CDR3: ASSFGGSSSYGQY

J: TRBJ2-1
V: TRBV5-1
D: TRBD2
CDR3: ASSLVAGGYNEQF

J: TRBJ2-1
V: TRBV5-1
D: TRBD2
CDR3: ASRVTPGLADNEQF

J: TRBJ2-1
V: TRBV2
D: TRBD2
CDR3: ASSERAGRQF

J: TRBJ2-1
V: TRBV7-9
D: TRBD1
CDR3: ASSRPGTGSAEQF

J: TRBJ1-5
V: TRBV28
D: NA
CDR3: ASSLRAGPSNQPQH

J: TRBJ1-6
V: TRBV5-6
D: TRBD1
CDR3: ASSDGTGNSPLH

J: TRBJ2-7
V: TRBV29-1
D: TRBD1
CDR3: SVLPGQPDPYEQY

J: TRBJ2-7
V: TRBV11-2
D: TRBD1
CDR3: ASRGARGPYEQY

J: TRBJ2-5
V: TRBV20-1
D: TRBD1
CDR3: SAEQGAIVETQY

J: TRBJ2-2
V: TRBV3-1
D: TRBD1
CDR3: ASSRTGGNTGELF

J: TRBJ2-7
V: TRBV20-1
D: NA
CDR3: SPNEQY

J: TRBJ2-1
V: TRBV15
D: TRBD2
CDR3: ATSRYGLAGGPISYNEQF

J: TRBJ2-7
V: TRBV6-2/TRBV6-3
D: NA
CDR3: ASTTQGKYEQY

J: TRBJ2-1
V: TRBV6-5
D: NA
CDR3: ASSLHLGQF

J: TRBJ2-7
V: TRBV20-1
D: TRBD2
CDR3: SAISSSGRYEQY

J: TRBJ2-7
V: TRBV6-5
D: NA
CDR3: ASSYVSDAYEQY

J: TRBJ2-5
V: TRBV7-9
D: NA
CDR3: ASSSRLTQETQY

J: TRBJ2-7
V: TRBV15
D: TRBD2
CDR3: ATSRDQGLYVYEQY

J: TRBJ2-7
V: TRBV29-1
D: TRBD2
CDR3: SVEALAGLSYEQY

J: TRBJ2-1
V: TRBV7-8
D: TRBD2
CDR3: ASNSGTRGDEQF

J: TRBJ1-1
V: TRBV29-1
D: TRBD1
CDR3: SGGQGMYTEAF

J: TRBJ2-7
V: TRBV5-6
D: TRBD2
CDR3: ASSPGLAGVSQY

J: TRBJ2-5
V: TRBV29-1
D: TRBD1
CDR3: SVDRGRGETQY

J: TRBJ2-7
V: TRBV6-5
D: NA
CDR3: ASSSPIYEQY

J: TRBJ2-4
V: TRBV20-1
D: TRBD2
CDR3: SASVLAGKEAKNIQY

J: TRBJ2-7
V: TRBV10-2
D: TRBD1
CDR3: ASSQSGTGVHEQY

J: TRBJ2-5
V: TRBV20-1
D: TRBD2
CDR3: SASLAGGNKETQY

J: TRBJ2-5
V: TRBV20-1
D: TRBD2
CDR3: SAPSGTSGTLYQETQY

J: TRBJ1-2
V: TRBV7-9
D: TRBD1
CDR3: ASSLGDSGGGYT

J: TRBJ2-1
V: TRBV29-1
D: TRBD2
CDR3: SVTSDYNEQF

J: TRBJ1-2
V: TRBV20-1
D: TRBD1
CDR3: SARGQGEAGYT

J: TRBJ2-1
V: TRBV18
D: TRBD1
CDR3: ASSPLGQGLYNEQF

J: TRBJ2-3
V: TRBV29-1
D: NA
CDR3: SVDGTDTQY

J: TRBJ2-5
V: TRBV7-9
D: TRBD2
CDR3: ASSGGLAGNHQETQY

J: TRBJ2-7
V: TRBV12-3/TRBV12-4
D: NA
CDR3: ASSQDPIEQY

J: TRBJ2-7
V: TRBV21-1
D: NA
CDR3: ASSKDNRRHEQY

J: TRBJ2-1
V: TRBV20-1
D: NA
CDR3: SARDPTGLEQF

J: TRBJ2-3
V: TRBV15
D: NA
CDR3: ATSRDGGGTDTQY

J: TRBJ2-3
V: TRBV20-1
D: NA
CDR3: SAREGSDTQY

J: TRBJ2-1
V: TRBV12-3/TRBV12-4
D: TRBD2
CDR3: ASSLAVSGRAHEQF

J: TRBJ2-7
V: TRBV12-3/TRBV12-4
D: NA
CDR3: ASSRSGTLGGCEQY

J: TRBJ1-5
V: TRBV20-1
D: NA
CDR3: SARAPERDQPQH